The rows below give T cell receptor beta chains drawn from one sample of a study of response to subunit inactivated influenza vaccine. TCRdb recomputed calls from the RT-PCR reads with MiXCR, one row per CDR3 protein. The sample has around 650,000 distinct CDR3 sequences; 15% to 19% are singletons. The material was PBMCs from blood, obtained 11 to 12 days after vaccination. Receptor source: a man aged 50-59 years who received an inactivated influenza vaccine. Each CDR3 is given with its conserved first and last residue. Fields, in order: V gene, D gene, J gene, clone size, CDR3 DNA, CDR3 protein. D genes are given only for firm matches. A row's size may be missing; if present it is once, few, many or a size class.

V: TRBV20-1
D: TRBD2
J: TRBJ2-5
size: -
DNA: TGCAGTGCTAGAGATCCAGCGGGGGGGCGGGAGACCCAGTACTTC
CDR3: CSARDPAGGRETQYF

V: TRBV29-1
D: TRBD1
J: TRBJ2-3
size: few
DNA: TGCAGCGTTGGGACAGGAGGTCCAGATACGCAGTATTTT
CDR3: CSVGTGGPDTQYF

V: TRBV7-8
D: -
J: TRBJ1-4
size: -
DNA: TGTGCCAGCAGCTCGAGTTTTGCAACTAATGAAAAACTGTTTTTT
CDR3: CASSSSFATNEKLFF

V: TRBV4-3
D: -
J: TRBJ1-6
size: -
DNA: TGCGCCAGCAGCACCTACAGGTCACCCCTCCACTTT
CDR3: CASSTYRSPLHF

V: TRBV9
D: -
J: TRBJ2-1
size: -
DNA: TGTGCCAGCAGCGTGGACCCCAGAGACAATGAGCAGTTCTTC
CDR3: CASSVDPRDNEQFF

V: TRBV10-3
D: -
J: TRBJ2-7
size: few
DNA: TGTGCCATCAGTCATGAGGAGGGCGAGCAGTACTTC
CDR3: CAISHEEGEQYF

V: TRBV27
D: -
J: TRBJ2-2
size: few
DNA: TGTGCCAGCAGTTTACTTAAACCAGCGAACACCGGGGAGCTGTTTTTT
CDR3: CASSLLKPANTGELFF

V: TRBV7-9
D: -
J: TRBJ2-7
size: -
DNA: TGTGCCAGCAGCTTTTCGGCTGCTTCCTACGAGCAGTACTTC
CDR3: CASSFSAASYEQYF

V: TRBV12-3/TRBV12-4
D: TRBD2
J: TRBJ2-1
size: -
DNA: TGTGCCAGTCTCCTGACTAGCGGGGGTGCAAAGCAGTTCTTC
CDR3: CASLLTSGGAKQFF

V: TRBV9
D: -
J: TRBJ2-7
size: -
DNA: TGTGCCAGCAGCGTAGGGGCTTCTAACTCCTACGAGCAGTACTTC
CDR3: CASSVGASNSYEQYF

V: TRBV29-1
D: TRBD1
J: TRBJ2-5
size: many
DNA: TGCAGCGTGTCGGACAGGGGTAGTGAGACCCAGTACTTC
CDR3: CSVSDRGSETQYF

V: TRBV7-2
D: -
J: TRBJ2-5
size: few
DNA: TGTGCCAGCAGCTCAAATACCCGGGAGACCCAGTACTTC
CDR3: CASSSNTRETQYF

V: TRBV28
D: -
J: TRBJ2-5
size: -
DNA: TGTGCCAGCAGCCACGGGCGGCAAGAGACCCAGTACTTC
CDR3: CASSHGRQETQYF

V: TRBV5-1
D: -
J: TRBJ2-7
size: -
DNA: TGCGCCAGCAGCTTGGAACAGTTGGGGAACGAGCAGTACTTC
CDR3: CASSLEQLGNEQYF

V: TRBV6-1
D: -
J: TRBJ2-3
size: -
DNA: TGTGCCAGCAGCCAGAGGGATCTTCCCACAGATACGCAGTATTTT
CDR3: CASSQRDLPTDTQYF

V: TRBV18
D: -
J: TRBJ2-7
size: few
DNA: TGTGCCAGCTCACCACAGGGCCCGGGGTACGAGCAGTACTTC
CDR3: CASSPQGPGYEQYF

V: TRBV6-1
D: -
J: TRBJ2-1
size: -
DNA: TGTGCCAGCAGCAAAGGGCCGGGAGCAGGCAATGAGCAGTTCTTC
CDR3: CASSKGPGAGNEQFF

V: TRBV7-8
D: -
J: TRBJ2-7
size: few
DNA: TGTGCCAGCAGCTTAGGCAGCGGCGGGCCCATTGGAACCTACGAGCAGTACTTC
CDR3: CASSLGSGGPIGTYEQYF

V: TRBV2
D: -
J: TRBJ1-5
size: -
DNA: TGTGCCAGCAGTGAATATTCCCGCACAGGTCAGCCCCAGCATTTT
CDR3: CASSEYSRTGQPQHF

V: TRBV29-1
D: -
J: TRBJ2-1
size: few
DNA: TGCAGCGTTGAGGGGGGGCGGACATCCTACAATGAGCAGTTCTTC
CDR3: CSVEGGRTSYNEQFF

V: TRBV12-3/TRBV12-4
D: -
J: TRBJ2-5
size: many
DNA: TGTGCCAGCAGTTGGGCATACCAAGAGACCCAGTACTTC
CDR3: CASSWAYQETQYF

V: TRBV4-3
D: -
J: TRBJ2-2
size: many
DNA: TGCGCCAGCAGCCAAGATTCCCAGGCGCACACCGGGGAGCTGTTTTTT
CDR3: CASSQDSQAHTGELFF

V: TRBV7-9
D: -
J: TRBJ2-3
size: -
DNA: TGTGCCAGCAGCTTAGAAGTTTTTCAGAAAGGGGGAGATACGCAGTATTTT
CDR3: CASSLEVFQKGGDTQYF

V: TRBV30
D: -
J: TRBJ1-2
size: few
DNA: TGTGCCAGCTTACGCACCGGGACACCGACCAACTATGGCTACACCTTC
CDR3: CASLRTGTPTNYGYTF

V: TRBV24-1
D: TRBD2
J: TRBJ2-5
size: -
DNA: TGTGCCACCAGTGAGATAGCGGGAGGAGAGACCCAGTACTTC
CDR3: CATSEIAGGETQYF

V: TRBV12-3/TRBV12-4
D: -
J: TRBJ2-2
size: -
DNA: TGTGCCAGCAGTTTGCTGGATTTCACCGGGGAGCTGTTTTTT
CDR3: CASSLLDFTGELFF

V: TRBV12-3/TRBV12-4
D: -
J: TRBJ1-6
size: -
DNA: TGTGCCAGCAGTTTAGGGGACACCGAGAATTCACCCCTCCACTTT
CDR3: CASSLGDTENSPLHF

V: TRBV6-2/TRBV6-3
D: TRBD1
J: TRBJ1-5
size: few
DNA: TGTGCCAGCAGACCCCACGGACAGGGTAACAATCAGCCCCAGCATTTT
CDR3: CASRPHGQGNNQPQHF

V: TRBV13
D: -
J: TRBJ2-7
size: many
DNA: TGTGCCAGCAGCTTACCCAGGAAGGGTGAACCCTACGAGCAGTACTTC
CDR3: CASSLPRKGEPYEQYF

V: TRBV20-1
D: -
J: TRBJ2-1
size: -
DNA: TGCAGTGCTAGAGATGACAGGCAGGGGGGCAATGAGCAGTTCTTC
CDR3: CSARDDRQGGNEQFF

V: TRBV6-2/TRBV6-3
D: -
J: TRBJ1-2
size: -
DNA: TGTGCCAGCAGCCTTACAGAAGTCCCTAACTATGGCTACACCTTC
CDR3: CASSLTEVPNYGYTF

V: TRBV7-2
D: -
J: TRBJ1-5
size: many
DNA: TGTGCCAGCAGCTATGGACCGTTTGGCAATCAGCCCCAGCATTTT
CDR3: CASSYGPFGNQPQHF

V: TRBV20-1
D: -
J: TRBJ1-5
size: few
DNA: TGCAGTGCTAGAACAGGGAACAATCAGCCCCAGCATTTT
CDR3: CSARTGNNQPQHF

V: TRBV20-1
D: TRBD1
J: TRBJ2-7
size: -
DNA: TGCAGTGCCAGGGACAGGGGGTACGCTTACGAGCAGTACTTC
CDR3: CSARDRGYAYEQYF

V: TRBV6-1
D: TRBD2
J: TRBJ2-1
size: few
DNA: TGTGCCAGCAGATTTAGCGGGGGGGGTTACAATGAGCAGTTCTTC
CDR3: CASRFSGGGYNEQFF

V: TRBV29-1
D: -
J: TRBJ2-1
size: -
DNA: TGCAGCGTTGAATCCAGGGTTGGAAACAATGAGCAGTTCTTC
CDR3: CSVESRVGNNEQFF

V: TRBV24-1
D: TRBD1
J: TRBJ1-5
size: few
DNA: TGTGCCACCAGTGACCGAACAGGGGCCAGCAATCAGCCCCAGCATTTT
CDR3: CATSDRTGASNQPQHF

V: TRBV24-1
D: -
J: TRBJ2-1
size: -
DNA: TGTGCCACCAGTGGAAGGAGTCAGGGCTACTACAATGAGCAGTTCTTC
CDR3: CATSGRSQGYYNEQFF

V: TRBV12-3/TRBV12-4
D: -
J: TRBJ1-5
size: -
DNA: TGTGCCAGCAGCCGGACAGCGCTCGGGCCCCAGCATTTT
CDR3: CASSRTALGPQHF

V: TRBV5-6
D: TRBD2
J: TRBJ2-7
size: -
DNA: TGTGCCAGCAGCTTGGGAGCGGGAGGGCCACCGTACGAGCAGTACTTC
CDR3: CASSLGAGGPPYEQYF

V: TRBV12-3/TRBV12-4
D: -
J: TRBJ2-7
size: -
DNA: TGTGCCAGCACGACGACAGGTACCTACGAGCAGTACTTC
CDR3: CASTTTGTYEQYF

V: TRBV7-2
D: -
J: TRBJ2-7
size: -
DNA: TGTGCCAGCAGCACGGGCTACTACGAGCAGTACTTC
CDR3: CASSTGYYEQYF

V: TRBV5-1
D: TRBD2
J: TRBJ2-5
size: -
DNA: TGCGCCAGCAGCCCACAGACTAGCGGTATGGGAGAGACCCAGTACTTC
CDR3: CASSPQTSGMGETQYF

V: TRBV6-2/TRBV6-3
D: TRBD2
J: TRBJ2-5
size: -
DNA: TGTGCCAGCAGTTACGGGACTAAGGTACCCGAGACCCTGTACTTC
CDR3: CASSYGTKVPETLYF

V: TRBV20-1
D: -
J: TRBJ2-5
size: -
DNA: TGCAGTGCTAAGGCAGGGTACCAAGAGACCCAGTACTTC
CDR3: CSAKAGYQETQYF

V: TRBV10-3
D: -
J: TRBJ1-1
size: -
DNA: TGTGCCATCAGTGGAGGGGTTGGGACAAGCACTGAAGCTTTCTTT
CDR3: CAISGGVGTSTEAFF

V: TRBV20-1
D: -
J: TRBJ1-5
size: -
DNA: TGCAGTGCTAGAGGATGGGGCAATCAGCCCCAGCATTTT
CDR3: CSARGWGNQPQHF

V: TRBV7-9
D: -
J: TRBJ1-6
size: -
DNA: TGTGCCAGTGGGCATGGGGGGACGAAGACCTATAATTCACACCTCCACTTT
CDR3: CASGHGGTKTYNSHLHF

V: TRBV5-1
D: -
J: TRBJ2-4
size: -
DNA: TGCGCCAGCAGCTTGGGACAGGTGGGGAACATTCAGTACTTC
CDR3: CASSLGQVGNIQYF

V: TRBV4-3
D: -
J: TRBJ1-3
size: -
DNA: TGCGCCAGCAGCCAAGATTTAGTCCGGGGAAGCGACTCTGGAAACACCATATATTTT
CDR3: CASSQDLVRGSDSGNTIYF